This entry describes one TCR beta chain. The antigen is not known. The germline gene is not matched at one end of the junction; a read error may be the cause. Germline V gives CDR1 SEHNR, CDR2 FQNEAQ (reference sequence). The CDR3 is made up of 16 amino acids. This record belongs to a study of molecular identifiers for immune sequencing clone quantification. Points from the study as a whole: Jurkat TCR RNA that was spiked in from one cell was reportedly detectable among 950,000 to 1,000,000 naive cells. Sizes of clones that are highly expanded could be underestimated (if identical TCR molecules share a barcode).

Naive CD8 T cells were picked out by sorting for CD8+CD4-CCR7+CD45RA+. TCRdb recomputed calls from the PCR reads with MiXCR, one row per CDR3 protein. The sample has around 480,000 distinct CDR3 sequences, 25% seen once. This TCR derives from a human donor in good health. Some libraries in this study had Jurkat cell RNA spiked in. The material sequenced was naive CD8+ T cells from blood, with Jurkat cell RNA spiked in. Described subset: FACS-sorted CD8+CD4-CCR7+CD45RA+ naive T cells. The chain is built from TRBV7-9 and TRBJ1-1, with D perhaps matching TRBD1 (5 bases). The CDR3 sequence is CVSSSGGQGFWTEAFF. The CDR3 DNA reads as TGTGTCAGCAGCTCCGGCGGGCAGGGATTTTGGACTGAAGCTTTCTTT.